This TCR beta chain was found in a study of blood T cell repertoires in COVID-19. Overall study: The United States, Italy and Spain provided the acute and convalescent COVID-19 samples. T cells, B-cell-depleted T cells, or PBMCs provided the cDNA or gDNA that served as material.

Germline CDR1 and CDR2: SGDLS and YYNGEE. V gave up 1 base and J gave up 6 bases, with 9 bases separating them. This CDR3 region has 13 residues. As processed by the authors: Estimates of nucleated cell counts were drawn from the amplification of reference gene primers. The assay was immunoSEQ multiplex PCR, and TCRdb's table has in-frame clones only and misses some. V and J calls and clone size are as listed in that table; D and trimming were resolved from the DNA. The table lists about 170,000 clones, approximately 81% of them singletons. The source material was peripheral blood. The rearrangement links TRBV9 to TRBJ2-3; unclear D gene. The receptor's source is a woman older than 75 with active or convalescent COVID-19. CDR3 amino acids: CASSVYTSDTQYF. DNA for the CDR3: TGTGCCAGCAGCGTATATACGAGTGATACGCAGTATTTT.